The 14 T cell receptor beta chains in this list originate from one sample, sequenced in a study of blood T cell repertoires in COVID-19. Data came from immunoSEQ multiplex PCR; TCRdb stores just in-frame clones and leaves some out. The table has approximately 280,000 clones, under 90% seen once; the top ten hold around 2%. The source material was peripheral blood. Receptors were obtained from a man aged 45-65 years with acute or convalescent COVID-19.

The chain employs TRBV19 and TRBJ2-7, with 9 bases matching TRBD1. The J segment lost 5 bases and the V segment lost 3 bases, leaving 11 bases of the junction unmatched. Germline-derived CDR1 and CDR2 are LNHDA and SQIVND (reference sequence). The CDR3 consists of 16 residues. CDR3 DNA: TGTGCCAGTAGTATCACCGGGACAGGGTCGTCGCACGAGCAGTACTTC. It yields the protein CASSITGTGSSHEQYF.

J is TRBJ1-2 and V is TRBV3-1 (or the pseudogene TRBV3-2), with 7 bases fitting TRBD1. V shed 4 bases, J shed 7 bases, and the junction held 9 bases outside the gene matches. The V gene's germline CDR1 is LGHDT and CDR2 YNNKEL (reference sequence). The CDR3 has 14 amino acids. As DNA, the CDR3 is TGTGCCAGCAGCCTGAATGAGGGGGCTGGTGGCTACACCTTC. It codes for CASSLNEGAGGYTF.

V is TRBV27 and J is TRBJ1-2, with 8 bases identical to TRBD1. CDR1 is MNHEY, CDR2 SMNVEV, per germline (reference sequence). Trimming took 0 bases from V and 3 from J; bases not matched to a gene: 0. The CDR3 runs 14 residues. The CDR3 bases are TGTGCCAGCAGTTTATCGGGACAGGACTATGGCTACACCTTC. This translates into CASSLSGQDYGYTF.

The chain has TRBV7-2 and TRBJ1-5; D remains ambiguous. V was clipped by 4 bases and J by 6 bases, with 10 bases between them. CDR3 length equals 13 residues. From germline, CDR1 is SGHTA and CDR2 FQGNSA. The CDR3 region has the DNA TGTGCCAGCAGCTCGGGCCGGGGTCAGCCCCAGCATTTT. Translated: CASSSGRGQPQHF.

The V call is TRBV15, the J call TRBJ2-7; 12 bases are shared with TRBD1. V shed 0 bases and J 5 bases; nucleotides not matched to a gene: 5. The CDR3 length is 16 residues. Germline V lookup: CDR1 LNHNV, CDR2 YYDKDF (reference sequence). CDR3 region: CATSRERDRGRDEQYF. CDR3 bases: TGTGCCACCAGCAGAGAGCGGGACAGGGGGCGCGACGAGCAGTACTTC.

This clone appeared once. The V and J genes are TRBV7-2 and TRBJ2-1, with TRBD2 matching 8 bases. The CDR3 covers 17 residues. CDR1 and CDR2 from the germline V gene are SGHTA and FQGNSA. The V segment lost 4 bases and the J segment 9 bases; nucleotides outside the gene matches: 17. As DNA, the CDR3 is TGTGCCAGCAGCTCCCGTGGAGGCGGGGGGCGAACCACTGAGCAGTTCTTC. Encoded protein: CASSSRGGGGRTTEQFF.

The gene calls are TRBV2 and TRBJ1-6; D may be TRBD1 (5 bases). Germline loops: CDR1 SNHLY, CDR2 FYNNEI. The CDR3 extends over 15 amino acids. Trimming left V 1 base short and J 7 bases short, with 11 bases between. The CDR3 bases are TGTGCCAGCAGTGAAGAGGCAGGGAGGAATTCACCCCTCCACTTT. Translation gives CASSEEAGRNSPLHF.

V usage is TRBV5-1 and J usage is TRBJ2-7; TRBD1 aligns across 8 bases. The J segment lost 6 bases and the V segment lost 4 bases, leaving 12 bases of the junction unmatched. CDR1 SGHRS and CDR2 YFSETQ come from the germline V gene. The CDR3 spans 15 residues. DNA for the CDR3: TGCGCCAGCAGCATCACCGGGACAGGACTCTCCGAGCAGTACTTC. Translating gives CASSITGTGLSEQYF.

The chain employs TRBV5-1 and TRBJ1-1, with 9 positions matching TRBD1. Germline V gene data show CDR1 as SGHRS and CDR2 as YFSETQ. This CDR3 region has 14 residues. The V segment lost 10 bases and the J segment 2 bases; nucleotides outside the gene matches: 9. The CDR3 coding sequence is TGCGCCTCATCACAGGGGGCGGGTAACACTGAAGCTTTCTTT. It encodes CASSQGAGNTEAFF.

The rearrangement joins TRBV4-1 to TRBJ1-6, with TRBD1 as a possible D gene (5 bases). V was trimmed by 6 bases and J by 6 bases, leaving 12 bases between them. The V gene's germline CDR1 is MGHRA and CDR2 YSYEKL. The CDR3 totals 14 residues. The CDR3 DNA sequence: TGCGCCAGCAGACTGCAGGGTTCTAATTCACCCCTCCACTTT. It is translated as CASRLQGSNSPLHF.

With regard to this clone: One end of the junction fails to match germline, which may point to a read error. The J gene is TRBJ2-6, the V gene TRBV7-7; D possibly corresponds to TRBD1 (5 bases). The CDR3 extends over 16 amino acids. Germline lookup yields CDR1 SSHAT and CDR2 FNYEAQ (reference sequence). The CDR3 region has the DNA TGTGCTAGCAGCGCCGCAGGGCCCGCTGGGGCCAACGTCCTGACTTTC. It encodes CASSAAGPAGANVLTF.

The J gene is TRBJ2-2, the V gene TRBV7-9; possible D gene TRBD2, 6 bases. V lost 0 bases to trimming and J lost 0 bases, with 11 bases between them. This CDR3 region has 17 residues. Germline V CDR1 and CDR2: SEHNR, FQNEAQ (reference sequence). The CDR3 sequence is CASSLARGSTNTGELFF. Here the CDR3 DNA reads TGTGCCAGCAGCTTAGCCCGGGGGAGTACGAACACCGGGGAGCTGTTTTTT.

The chain is built from TRBV5-4 and TRBJ1-1; tentatively, D is TRBD1 (5 bases). Deletions cut 3 bases from V and 1 base from J, with 13 bases between. CDR1 and CDR2 (germline): SGHNT, YYREEE (reference sequence). The CDR3 sequence is 15 residues long. The DNA for the CDR3 is TGTGCCAGCAGCTCTGGCGGGGCCGAGAACACTGAAGCTTTCTTT. Translated: CASSSGGAENTEAFF.

This rearrangement joins TRBV7-2 to TRBJ1-6; D is possibly TRBD1 (5 bases). The germline CDR1 and CDR2 sequences are SGHTA and FQGNSA. The germline V and J ends were trimmed by 5 bases and 10 bases, with 12 bases remaining between them. The length of the CDR3 is 13 residues. DNA of the CDR3: TGTGCCAGCAGCGTCAGGGTAGAGTCACCCCTCCACTTT. Its protein product is CASSVRVESPLHF.